A single sample is the source of the 13 T cell receptor beta chains below, sequenced in a study of cytomegalovirus exposure and HLA in healthy donors. PCR involved 60 Vbeta and 13 Jbeta primers. Only in-frame clones appear in the TCRdb table, and some are missing; sequencing was by immunoSEQ multiplex PCR. The repertoire holds roughly 120,000 clones, approximately 80% seen once, with about 2% in the top ten. Sequencing was carried out using PBMCs. Receptors were obtained from a man in his late teens or twenties in good health and CMV-seronegative.

The rearrangement joins TRBV7-9 to TRBJ2-7; D ambiguous. Trimming shortened V by 8 bases and J by 2 bases, and 16 bases separated the two germline ends. Germline V gene data show CDR1 as SEHNR and CDR2 as FQNEAQ (reference sequence). The length of the CDR3 is 14 residues. CDR3 residues: CASDLGGAAYEQYF. The CDR3 DNA follows: TGTGCCAGCGATCTCGGCGGAGCAGCCTACGAGCAGTACTTC.

The chain uses TRBV5-4 and TRBJ2-3, with 7 bases matching TRBD2. V shed 1 base and J 3 bases; nucleotides not matched to a gene: 8. The CDR3 spans 16 residues. Per germline, CDR1 SGHNT and CDR2 YYREEE (reference sequence). The CDR3 bases are TGTGCCAGCAGCTTGCGGCGACTAGCAGAGACAGATACGCAGTATTTT. Translation gives CASSLRRLAETDTQYF.

V and J are TRBV6-6 and TRBJ2-2; D unresolved. The V and J ends lost 2 bases and 6 bases respectively, with 16 bases between them. Per the germline V gene, CDR1 is MNHNY and CDR2 is SVGAGI (reference sequence). This CDR3 contains 16 residues. The DNA of the CDR3 is TGTGCCAGCAGTTACCTACCGACATCCCCCTCCGGGGAGCTGTTTTTT. Translated, it gives CASSYLPTSPSGELFF.

This clone was found a few times. The gene calls are TRBV25-1 and TRBJ2-7, with D possibly TRBD2 on 6 matching bases. Germline V gene sequence: CDR1 MGHDK, CDR2 SYGVNS. V lost 2 bases to trimming and J lost 2 bases, with 10 bases between them. The CDR3 extends over 14 amino acids. The CDR3 DNA reads TGTGCCAGCAGTGAAGGTGCGGGGCCCTACGAGCAGTACTTC. Protein sequence: CASSEGAGPYEQYF.

The rearrangement uses TRBV13 and TRBJ2-3; 12 bases fit TRBD2. The V segment lost 5 bases and the J segment 2 bases; nucleotides outside the gene matches: 14. Germline CDR1 and CDR2: PRHDT and FYEKMQ (reference sequence). CDR3 length: 19 residues. In DNA form, the CDR3 reads TGTGCCAGCAGCGGACGCGGGACTAGCGGGCAGAAAAACACAGATACGCAGTATTTT. Its translation: CASSGRGTSGQKNTDTQYF.

The rearrangement uses TRBV30 and TRBJ1-3; 7 bases line up with TRBD1. The CDR3 consists of 14 residues. The V and J ends lost 3 bases and 0 bases, in that order; junction bases with no gene match: 2. Germline lookup yields CDR1 GTSNPN and CDR2 SVGIG (reference sequence). CDR3 sequence (DNA): TGTGCCTGGAGACAGGGGAGCTCTGGAAACACCATATATTTT. This sequence encodes CAWRQGSSGNTIYF.

V gene TRBV2 combines with J gene TRBJ2-7; TRBD2 matches 12 bases. CDR1 is SNHLY, CDR2 FYNNEI, per germline. The CDR3 totals 14 residues. V dropped 6 bases and J dropped 5; count of bases not matched to a gene: 5. CDR3 sequence: CASRRLAGAHEQYF. CDR3 bases: TGTGCCAGCAGAAGACTAGCGGGAGCCCACGAGCAGTACTTC.

This chain uses TRBV28 with TRBJ2-7, with 8 bases identical to TRBD1. There are 18 residues in the CDR3. CDR1 and CDR2 from the germline V gene are MDHEN and SYDVKM. Unmatched junction bases numbered 15, after V lost 5 bases and J lost 0 bases. The CDR3 DNA reads as TGTGCCAGCAGTGACCGCCCGTGGGGACAGGTAAACTCCTACGAGCAGTACTTC. Translated: CASSDRPWGQVNSYEQYF.

The CDR3, as DNA: TGTGCCAGCAGCCGGCGGGTGGAGCAGTACTTC. Protein sequence: CASSRRVEQYF. V is TRBV7-8 and J is TRBJ2-7; TRBD2 is a possible D gene (5 bases). CDR1 is SGHVS and CDR2 is FQNEAQ in the germline V gene. The CDR3 spans 11 residues. The V end lost 5 bases, the J end lost 7 bases, and 9 bases lay between the germline ends.

This chain uses TRBV11-3 with TRBJ2-7; 9 nucleotides line up with TRBD2. The J segment lost 5 bases and the V segment lost 0 bases, leaving 8 bases of the junction unmatched. CDR1 is SGHNT, CDR2 YENEEA, per germline. The CDR3 has 16 amino acids. CDR3 protein: CASSLEEAGGLDEQYF. CDR3 coding DNA: TGTGCCAGCAGCTTAGAAGAGGCGGGAGGGCTGGACGAGCAGTACTTC.

The V gene is TRBV7-3, the J gene TRBJ2-6, with D hard to call. This CDR3 region has 21 residues. The ends were cut back, 1 base at V and 0 bases at J, with 22 bases in the middle. Germline loops: CDR1 SGHTA, CDR2 FQGTGA. The CDR3 DNA follows: TGTGCCAGCAGCTTAAATTTATGGGTTACAGAAGCAGGCTCTGGGGCCAACGTCCTGACTTTC. As protein: CASSLNLWVTEAGSGANVLTF.

V usage is TRBV5-1 and J usage is TRBJ2-3, with D possibly being TRBD2 (6 bases). V lost 0 bases to trimming and J lost 4 bases, with 18 bases between them. Germline CDR1 SGHRS, CDR2 YFSETQ. This CDR3 region has 17 residues. The CDR3 nucleotides read TGCGCCAGCAGCTTGGCTGGAGGGCCTGCCTATCCAGATACGCAGTATTTT. Translating it yields CASSLAGGPAYPDTQYF.

The rearrangement links TRBV5-1 to TRBJ2-5; possible D gene TRBD1, 6 bases. Germline values: CDR1 SGHRS, CDR2 YFSETQ. With 3 bases removed from V and 4 bases from J, the gap between germline ends came to 13 bases. The CDR3 contains 14 residues. The CDR3 loop reads CASSWGTGLETQYF. CDR3 nucleotide sequence: TGCGCCAGCAGCTGGGGAACAGGGTTAGAGACCCAGTACTTC.